This T cell receptor beta chain was observed in a study of human T cells and chemical hapten exposure. This clonotype was observed once. Its antigen is currently unknown. Using its own MiXCR run on the RACE reads, TCRdb lists one record per CDR3 protein. The table shows 250,000 or so distinct CDR3 sequences, with 7% to 10% occurring only once. CDR3 length: 15 residues. The ends lost 0 bases at V and 3 bases at J; junction bases unmatched: 3. CDR1 is MNHEY, CDR2 SVGAGI, per germline. Sample time point: pre-sensitization, week 0. The sample's treatment: therapeutic diphenylcyclopropenone sensitization with weekly scalp DPC. In every case, blood was obtained before the patch test was applied. Whole-study results and caveats: Relative to control repertoires, expanded TCRs gave rise to significantly more large CDR3 similarity clusters.

The sequence derives from a woman in her thirties or forties with alopecia areata. Some clones in this sample may be carry-over from other donors' samples. The V gene is TRBV6-5, the J gene TRBJ1-2; TRBD1 aligns across 8 bases. The specimen comprised whole blood, sampled in connection with sensitization to the hapten diphenylcyclopropenone (DPC). CDR3 nucleotides: TGTGCCAGCAGTTACTCGTCAGGGGGCTACTATGGCTACACCTTC. Translating it yields CASSYSSGGYYGYTF.